The clone carrying this T cell receptor (beta chain) was seen ten or more times. Its matching antigen is unknown. Libraries for TCR beta were made by quantitative 5'-RACE with molecular barcodes. TCRdb re-derived calls from the 5' RACE reads in MiXCR, one entry per CDR3 protein. Of approximately 400,000 distinct CDR3 sequences listed, roughly 26% are singletons. The CDR3 runs 14 residues. Germline V gene data show CDR1 as SNHLY and CDR2 as FYNNEI. The data are from a study of CD8 T cells in ankylosing spondylitis. Study-level results: There was reportedly significant enrichment of clones that were disease-linked in matched ankylosing spondylitis synovial fluid. In synovial fluid and blood from reactive arthritis, some motif variants were previously reported. Disease-linked clones were found to be CD8+ and relatively rare in peripheral blood. In ankylosing spondylitis blood, a motif of about 8 highly homologous TCR beta variants appeared characteristic.

This receptor was identified in a male donor with ankylosing spondylitis. The chain uses TRBV2 and TRBJ2-7, with D perhaps TRBD2 (6 bases). Sequenced: blood, either unsorted or a sorted T cell fraction (not recorded which). As DNA, the CDR3 is TGTGCCAGCAGCCTCCGACTAGTCTCCAACGAGCAGTACGTC. It encodes CASSLRLVSNEQYV.